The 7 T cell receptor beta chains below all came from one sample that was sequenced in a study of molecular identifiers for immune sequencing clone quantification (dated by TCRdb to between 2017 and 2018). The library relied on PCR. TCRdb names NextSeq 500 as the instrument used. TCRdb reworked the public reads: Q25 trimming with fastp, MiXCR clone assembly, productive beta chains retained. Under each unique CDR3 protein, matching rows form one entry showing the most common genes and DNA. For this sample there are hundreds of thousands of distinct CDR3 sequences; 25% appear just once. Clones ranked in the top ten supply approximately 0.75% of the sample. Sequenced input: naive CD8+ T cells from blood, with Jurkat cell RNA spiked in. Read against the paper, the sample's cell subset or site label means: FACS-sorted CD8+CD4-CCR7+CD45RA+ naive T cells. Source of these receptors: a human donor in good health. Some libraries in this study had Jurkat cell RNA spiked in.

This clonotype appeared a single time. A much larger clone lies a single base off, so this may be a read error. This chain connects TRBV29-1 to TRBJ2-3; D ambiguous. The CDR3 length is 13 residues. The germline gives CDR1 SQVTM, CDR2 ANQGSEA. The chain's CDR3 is CCVGVTSTDTQYF. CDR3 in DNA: TGCTGCGTTGGGGTAACCAGCACAGATACGCAGTATTTT.

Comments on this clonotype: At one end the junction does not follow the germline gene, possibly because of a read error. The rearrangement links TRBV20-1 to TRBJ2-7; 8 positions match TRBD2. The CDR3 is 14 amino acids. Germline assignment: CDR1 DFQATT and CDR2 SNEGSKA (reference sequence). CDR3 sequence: CSARGAGGNYEQYF. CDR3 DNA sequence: TGCAGTGCTAGAGGGGCGGGGGGAAACTACGAGCAGTATTTC.

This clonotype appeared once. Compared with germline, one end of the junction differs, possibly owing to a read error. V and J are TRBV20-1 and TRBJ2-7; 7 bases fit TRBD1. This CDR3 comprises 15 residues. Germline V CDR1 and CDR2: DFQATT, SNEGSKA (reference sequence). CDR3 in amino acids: CSARDILGQANEQCF. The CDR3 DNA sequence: TGCAGTGCTAGAGACATCCTAGGACAGGCCAACGAGCAGTGCTTC.

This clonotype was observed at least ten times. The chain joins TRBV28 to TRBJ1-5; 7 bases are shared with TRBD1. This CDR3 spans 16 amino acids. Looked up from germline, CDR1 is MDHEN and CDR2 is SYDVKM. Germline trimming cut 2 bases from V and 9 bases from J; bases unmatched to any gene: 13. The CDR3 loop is CASSLKTGTLRRPQHF. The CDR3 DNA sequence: TGTGCCAGCAGTTTAAAGACAGGGACACTTCGTCGGCCCCAGCATTTT.

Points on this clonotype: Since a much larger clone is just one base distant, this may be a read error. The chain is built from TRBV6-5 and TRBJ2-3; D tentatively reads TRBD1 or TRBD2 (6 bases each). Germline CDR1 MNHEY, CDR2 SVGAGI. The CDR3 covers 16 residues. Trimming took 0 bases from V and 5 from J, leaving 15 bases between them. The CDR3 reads CASSYSGGSVGDTQYF. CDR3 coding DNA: TGTGCCAGCAGTTACTCGGGGGGCAGCGTGGGAGATACGCAGTATTTT.

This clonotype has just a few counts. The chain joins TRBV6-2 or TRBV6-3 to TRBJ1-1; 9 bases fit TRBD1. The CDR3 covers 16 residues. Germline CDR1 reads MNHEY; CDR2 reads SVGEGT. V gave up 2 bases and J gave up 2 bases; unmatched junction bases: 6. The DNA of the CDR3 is TGTGCCAGCAGTTACCATCCGGGACAGGGAAACACTGAAGCTTTCTTT. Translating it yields CASSYHPGQGNTEAFF.

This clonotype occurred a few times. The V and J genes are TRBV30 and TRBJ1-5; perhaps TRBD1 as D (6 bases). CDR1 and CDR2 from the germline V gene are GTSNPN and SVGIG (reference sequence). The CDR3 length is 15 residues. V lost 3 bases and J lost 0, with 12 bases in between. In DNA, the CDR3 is TGTGCCTGGAGCCCCCCGGACAGTAGCAATCAGCCCCAGCATTTT. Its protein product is CAWSPPDSSNQPQHF.